Listed below are T cell receptor beta chains from one sample, sequenced in a study of cytomegalovirus exposure and HLA in healthy donors. TCRdb keeps only in-frame clones here, not all; method: immunoSEQ multiplex PCR. Here the sample table reports some 46,000 clones. Sequences were obtained from PBMCs. The receptors shown here come from a woman under 40 in good health and CMV-seronegative. CDR3s include the opening cysteine and the closing phenylalanine or tryptophan. Fields, in order: V gene, D gene, J gene, CDR3 DNA, CDR3 protein. D genes are given only for firm matches.

V: TRBV5-6; D: TRBD2; J: TRBJ2-7; DNA: TGTGCCAGCAGCTTGGACAGACTAGCGGGACTCTACGAGCAGTACTTC; CDR3: CASSLDRLAGLYEQYF
V: TRBV4-1; D: TRBD1; J: TRBJ1-2; DNA: TGCGCCAGCAGCCAAGATCTTGCAGGGGGCGTCCTTTATGGCTACACCTTC; CDR3: CASSQDLAGGVLYGYTF
V: TRBV27; D: TRBD1; J: TRBJ2-7; DNA: TGTGCCAGCAGCATCCAAGGGGACAGGAGCTACGAGCAGTACTTC; CDR3: CASSIQGDRSYEQYF
V: TRBV29-1; D: -; J: TRBJ1-2; DNA: TGCAGCGTTGAGACAGGCCGTGGCTACACCTTC; CDR3: CSVETGRGYTF
V: TRBV6-5; D: TRBD1; J: TRBJ1-1; DNA: TGTGCCAGCATCAAGCGGACAGGGAATACTGAAGCTTTCTTT; CDR3: CASIKRTGNTEAFF
V: TRBV18; D: -; J: TRBJ2-3; DNA: TGTGCCAGCTCACACCGACAGGGGAGGGACACAGATACGCAGTATTTT; CDR3: CASSHRQGRDTDTQYF
V: TRBV18; D: TRBD1; J: TRBJ2-7; DNA: TGTGCCAGCTCACCGGGACAGGGGCCGTACGAGCAGTACTTC; CDR3: CASSPGQGPYEQYF
V: TRBV6-5; D: -; J: TRBJ2-3; DNA: TGTGCCAGCAGTAAGAGAGAAGCGTCAGATACGCAGTATTTT; CDR3: CASSKREASDTQYF
V: TRBV19; D: -; J: TRBJ1-1; DNA: TGTGCCAGTAGTATGGTCGACAGCATGAACACTGAAGCTTTCTTT; CDR3: CASSMVDSMNTEAFF
V: TRBV29-1; D: -; J: TRBJ2-7; DNA: TGCAGCGTTGAACTCGGGACTCCCTTGGAGCAGTACTTC; CDR3: CSVELGTPLEQYF
V: TRBV5-1; D: TRBD1; J: TRBJ1-3; DNA: TGCGCCAGCAGCGCCCTGACAGGGGGCGGAAACACCATATATTTT; CDR3: CASSALTGGGNTIYF
V: TRBV4-2; D: -; J: TRBJ2-1; DNA: TGTGCCAGCAGCCAAGATATGGGGGTAGGGGGCAATGAGCAGTTCTTC; CDR3: CASSQDMGVGGNEQFF
V: TRBV7-6; D: TRBD1; J: TRBJ2-7; DNA: TGTGCCAGCAGCATAGATCAGGGGGCGTGGAACGAGCAGTACTTC; CDR3: CASSIDQGAWNEQYF
V: TRBV7-9; D: -; J: TRBJ1-1; DNA: TGTGCCAGCAGCTGGAGCGTGGGACTTTGGCCTAACACTGAAGCTTTCTTT; CDR3: CASSWSVGLWPNTEAFF
V: TRBV6-5; D: -; J: TRBJ1-1; DNA: TGTGCCAGCAGTTATGGAGGCACTGAAGCTTTCTTT; CDR3: CASSYGGTEAFF
V: TRBV5-1; D: -; J: TRBJ2-7; DNA: TGCGCCAGCACCCCGCCTGCGGGGATGGGGGTATCCTACGAGCAGTACTTC; CDR3: CASTPPAGMGVSYEQYF
V: TRBV5-4; D: -; J: TRBJ2-7; DNA: TGTGCCAGCAGTCTTTGGGGGGCCTACGAGCAGTACTTC; CDR3: CASSLWGAYEQYF
V: TRBV29-1; D: TRBD1; J: TRBJ1-5; DNA: TGCAGCGTTAGGACAGGGTGGAATCAGCCCCAGCATTTT; CDR3: CSVRTGWNQPQHF
V: TRBV29-1; D: -; J: TRBJ2-1; DNA: TGCAGCGCCCCATGGGCGCTCCCAAGGGGCAATGAGCAGTTCTTC; CDR3: CSAPWALPRGNEQFF
V: TRBV4-1; D: -; J: TRBJ1-1; DNA: TGCGCCAGCAACCATCCGGGGGTAAAGGCGAACACTGAAGCTTTCTTT; CDR3: CASNHPGVKANTEAFF
V: TRBV6-5; D: TRBD1; J: TRBJ1-5; DNA: TGTGCCAGCAGTTACTCCGGGACAGCGTCCGGTCAGCCCCAGCATTTT; CDR3: CASSYSGTASGQPQHF
V: TRBV6-1; D: TRBD1; J: TRBJ2-1; DNA: TGTGCCAGCAGTGATTGGGGGACAGGTCTCAATGAGCAGTTCTTC; CDR3: CASSDWGTGLNEQFF
V: TRBV5-6; D: TRBD1; J: TRBJ2-2; DNA: TGTGCCAGCAGCCTAGACAGGGTGTCGAACACCGGGGAGCTGTTTTTT; CDR3: CASSLDRVSNTGELFF
V: TRBV6-6; D: TRBD1; J: TRBJ2-7; DNA: TGTGCCAGCATAAGTACCGGGACAGGAACTTCCGAGCAGTACTTC; CDR3: CASISTGTGTSEQYF
V: TRBV4-1; D: TRBD2; J: TRBJ2-7; DNA: TGCGCCAGCAGCCAAGCCGGGAGGGGGAGAGAGCAGTACTTC; CDR3: CASSQAGRGREQYF